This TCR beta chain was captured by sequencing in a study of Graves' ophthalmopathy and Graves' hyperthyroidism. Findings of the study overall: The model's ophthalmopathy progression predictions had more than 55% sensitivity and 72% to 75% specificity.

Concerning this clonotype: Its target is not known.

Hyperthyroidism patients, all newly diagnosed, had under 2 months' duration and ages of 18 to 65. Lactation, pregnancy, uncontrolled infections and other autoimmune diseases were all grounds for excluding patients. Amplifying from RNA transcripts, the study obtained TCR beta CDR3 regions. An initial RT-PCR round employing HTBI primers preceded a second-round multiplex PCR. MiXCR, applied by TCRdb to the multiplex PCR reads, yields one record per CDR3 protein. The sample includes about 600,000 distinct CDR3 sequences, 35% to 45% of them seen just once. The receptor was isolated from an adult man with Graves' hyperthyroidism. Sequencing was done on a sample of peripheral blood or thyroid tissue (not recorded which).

The CDR3 spells CASTSGAPGYTF. CDR3 nucleotides: TGTGCCAGCACGTCGGGGGCCCCTGGCTACACCTTC. The chain links TRBV6-5 to TRBJ1-2, with a possible D match to TRBD1 (6 bases). Germline V gene sequence: CDR1 MNHEY, CDR2 SVGAGI. There are 12 residues in the CDR3. V gave up 7 bases and J gave up 7 bases, with 13 bases separating them.